This T cell receptor beta chain was captured by sequencing in a study of patients and donors after allogeneic stem cell transplantation. TCRdb recomputed calls from the RT-PCR reads with MiXCR, one row per CDR3 protein. Here the sample spans over 150,000 distinct CDR3 sequences, 30% being singletons. This clonotype appeared a few times. CDR3 length: 14 residues. V was clipped by 2 bases and J by 4 bases; unmatched bases: 5. The germline gives CDR1 SQVTM, CDR2 ANQGSEA. This receptor was taken from a human donor who was either an allogeneic HSCT recipient or a stem cell or donor lymphocyte infusion donor (not recorded which). It is not recorded whose cells these are; they may come from a transplant donor. The chain combines TRBV29-1 with TRBJ2-7, with 10 bases identical to TRBD2. The sequencing sample was made of blood, either unsorted or a sorted T cell fraction (not recorded which). The CDR3 coding sequence is TGCAGCGTTGAATCTAGCGGGAGTGAATACGAGCAGTACTTC. It yields the protein CSVESSGSEYEQYF.